The 30 T cell receptor beta chains below come from one sample, sequenced in a study of cytomegalovirus exposure and HLA in healthy donors. Primers included in the PCR were 60 Vbeta and 13 Jbeta primers. Here immunoSEQ multiplex PCR was the method, and the copy in TCRdb shows in-frame clones only, minus some. The profile covers roughly 180,000 clones, with 77% appearing a single time and approximately 1.5% taken by the ten largest. Sequences were obtained from PBMCs. Source of these receptors: a woman aged 25 to 39 in good health and CMV-seropositive.

This chain uses TRBV18 with TRBJ1-5; D gene uncertain. Per the germline V gene, CDR1 is KGHSH and CDR2 is LQKENI. Trimming removed 10 bases at V and 4 bases at J, with 14 bases between. The length of the CDR3 is 13 residues. The CDR3 DNA sequence: TGTGCCACCCTGGGAGTTCTTAATCAGCCCCAGCATTTT. Protein sequence: CATLGVLNQPQHF.

This clone has only a few counts. The chain is built from TRBV28 and TRBJ1-4, with 10 bases fitting TRBD1. J was trimmed by 6 bases and V by 5 bases; bases with no gene match: 9. The CDR3 totals 16 residues. Germline loops: CDR1 MDHEN, CDR2 SYDVKM. The DNA of the CDR3 is TGTGCCAGCAGTCAACTCCCCGGGACAGGGGATGAAAAACTGTTTTTT. Amino acids: CASSQLPGTGDEKLFF.

CDR3: CSVGVGAKNTEAFF. CDR3 in DNA: TGCAGCGTTGGGGTGGGGGCGAAGAACACTGAAGCTTTCTTT. This chain uses TRBV29-1 with TRBJ1-1; perhaps TRBD1 as D (6 bases). Germline CDR1 and CDR2: SQVTM and ANQGSEA. The CDR3 sequence is 14 residues long. Between the trimmed V and J ends, which lost 4 bases and 1 base, there was a span of 13 bases. Full variable domain (missing parts from reference TRBV29-1 and TRBJ1-1): SAVISQKPSRDICQRGTSLTIQCQVDSQVTMMFWYRQQPGQSLTLIATANQGSEATYESGFVIDKFPISRPNLTFSTLTVSNMSPEDSSIYLCSVGVGAKNTEAFFGQGTRLTVV.

The rearrangement joins TRBV5-1 to TRBJ2-2; TRBD1 matches at 7 bases. The trim removed 6 bases at V and 0 bases at J, leaving 5 bases unmatched. CDR3 length equals 15 residues. Germline CDR1 reads SGHRS; CDR2 reads YFSETQ. In nucleotides, the CDR3 is TGCGCCAGCACCTTACAGGGGCCGAACACCGGGGAGCTGTTTTTT. This encodes CASTLQGPNTGELFF.

This sequence joins TRBV10-3 and TRBJ1-3, with no clear D. V was clipped by 10 bases and J by 0 bases, with 10 bases between them. The CDR3 loop spans 13 amino acids. CDR1 and CDR2 (germline): ENHRY, SYGVKD. The CDR3 loop is CASTVSSGNTIYF. CDR3 nucleotides: TGTGCCAGCACAGTGAGCTCTGGAAACACCATATATTTT.

CDR3 DNA: TGTGCCATCCAAGCAGCGGGGGGTCCCCACAATGAGCAGTTCTTC. Encoded protein: CAIQAAGGPHNEQFF. This chain joins TRBV10-3 and TRBJ2-1; 9 bases are a match to TRBD2. Germline CDR1 and CDR2: ENHRY and SYGVKD. CDR3 length: 15 amino acids. Unmatched junction bases numbered 10, after V lost 8 bases and J lost 5 bases.

This rearrangement joins TRBV28 to TRBJ1-3, with 9 bases lining up with TRBD1. Germline CDR1 is MDHEN and CDR2 is SYDVKM. The CDR3 has 17 amino acids. Trimming cost V 5 bases and J 0 bases; bases outside gene matches: 8. CDR3 residues: CASSPGQGHYSGNTIYF. The CDR3 DNA reads as TGTGCCAGCAGTCCCGGACAGGGGCACTACTCTGGAAACACCATATATTTT.

The chain employs TRBV7-9 and TRBJ1-5; D possibly corresponds to TRBD1 (5 bases). Germline V gives CDR1 SEHNR, CDR2 FQNEAQ (reference sequence). With 1 base removed from V and 0 bases from J, the gap between germline ends came to 7 bases. The CDR3 is 15 residues long. The CDR3 region has the DNA TGTGCCAGCAGCTTAGGGGGGGTTAGCAATCAGCCCCAGCATTTT. Its protein is CASSLGGVSNQPQHF. The full variable domain, rest sourced from reference TRBV7-9 and TRBJ1-5, is DTGVSQNPRHKITKRGQNVTFRCDPISEHNRLYWYRQTLGQGPEFLTYFQNEAQLEKSRLLSDRFSAERPKGSFSTLEIQRTEQGDSAMYLCASSLGGVSNQPQHFGDGTRLSIL.

This sequence joins TRBV11-2 and TRBJ2-7; D remains unclear. V shed 5 bases and J shed 4 bases, with 18 bases lying between them. CDR3 length: 15 residues. Germline loops: CDR1 SGHAT, CDR2 FQNNGV. CDR3 amino acids: CASSLQPSGQYEQYF. The CDR3 DNA reads TGTGCCAGCAGCCTCCAACCTTCTGGCCAATACGAGCAGTACTTC.

This sequence joins TRBV7-9 and TRBJ1-5; maybe TRBD1 (5 bases). CDR1 is SEHNR and CDR2 is FQNEAQ in the germline V gene (reference sequence). The CDR3 spans 14 residues. V was shortened by 5 bases and J by 0 bases, with 8 bases between the two germline ends. The CDR3 DNA reads as TGTGCCAGCAGCCCGGGGGGTAGCAATCAGCCCCAGCATTTT. Protein sequence: CASSPGGSNQPQHF. Based on the CDR3 plus reference TRBV7-9 and TRBJ1-5, the full variable domain is DTGVSQNPRHKITKRGQNVTFRCDPISEHNRLYWYRQTLGQGPEFLTYFQNEAQLEKSRLLSDRFSAERPKGSFSTLEIQRTEQGDSAMYLCASSPGGSNQPQHFGDGTRLSIL.

The chain uses TRBV13 and TRBJ2-7, with TRBD2 matching 10 bases. CDR1 and CDR2 (germline): PRHDT, FYEKMQ (reference sequence). The length of the CDR3 is 14 residues. V was clipped by 4 bases and J by 3 bases; unmatched bases: 3. CDR3 DNA sequence: TGTGCCAGCAGCTACGGGACTAGCGTCTACGAGCAGTACTTC. Protein: CASSYGTSVYEQYF.

The rearrangement links TRBV13 to TRBJ2-4; 10 nucleotides match TRBD1. After removal of 4 bases from V and 6 bases from J, the junction contained 3 bases not matched to a gene. CDR1 and CDR2 from the germline V gene are PRHDT and FYEKMQ (reference sequence). The CDR3 extends over 14 amino acids. The CDR3 loop reads CASSSRTGGNIQYF. The CDR3 bases are TGTGCCAGCAGCTCCCGGACAGGGGGAAACATTCAGTACTTC.

The CDR3 DNA reads as TGTGCCATCAGGGCTAGCGGGACGTTAGAGACCCAGTACTTC. Protein product: CAIRASGTLETQYF. V is TRBV10-3 and J is TRBJ2-5; TRBD2 matches at 9 bases. Germline CDR1 is ENHRY and CDR2 is SYGVKD. The CDR3 contains 14 residues. V was pared by 6 bases and J by 4 bases, with 6 bases of the junction left unmatched.

The rearrangement links TRBV5-1 to TRBJ2-1; 14 bases agree with TRBD2. The V segment lost 4 bases and the J segment 0 bases; nucleotides outside the gene matches: 3. This CDR3 comprises 17 residues. The V gene's germline CDR1 is SGHRS and CDR2 YFSETQ. In DNA form, the CDR3 reads TGCGCCAGCAGCCTAGGACTAGCGGGAGGCTCCTACAATGAGCAGTTCTTC. Translating gives CASSLGLAGGSYNEQFF.

The chain combines TRBV27 with TRBJ2-5; 9 bases are a match to TRBD2. The CDR3 is 15 residues long. The ends lost 1 base at V and 5 bases at J; junction bases unmatched: 5. Germline CDR1 MNHEY, CDR2 SMNVEV (reference sequence). CDR3 residues: CASSLFSGSLETQYF. CDR3 coding DNA: TGTGCCAGCAGTTTATTTAGCGGGAGCCTGGAGACCCAGTACTTC.

This clone was recorded only once. The chain is built from TRBV7-8 and TRBJ1-3; D gene ambiguous. The CDR3 runs to 13 residues. V gave up 3 bases and J gave up 4 bases, with 7 bases separating them. Germline V gives CDR1 SGHVS, CDR2 FQNEAQ. The CDR3 bases are TGTGCCAGCAGCTTCGCACAGGGAAACACCATATATTTT. This encodes CASSFAQGNTIYF.

This clone has more than one count but fewer than ten. V and J are TRBV4-3 and TRBJ1-4, with D hard to call. The germline V gene encodes CDR1 LGHNA and CDR2 YSLEER. The CDR3 covers 14 residues. Deletions cut 5 bases from V and 5 bases from J, with 12 bases between. The DNA of the CDR3 is TGCGCCAGCAGCACAGCCCTCGCCAATGAAAAACTGTTTTTT. It translates to CASSTALANEKLFF.

This clone was seen more than once but under ten times. V gene TRBV18 combines with J gene TRBJ1-3; D is possibly TRBD1 (6 bases). This CDR3 region has 15 residues. The germline CDR1 and CDR2 sequences are KGHSH and LQKENI. The ends were cut back, 3 bases at V and 0 bases at J, with 9 bases in the middle. DNA for the CDR3: TGTGCCAGCTCACCGGGACATAGCTCTGGAAACACCATATATTTT. It is translated as CASSPGHSSGNTIYF.

This chain uses TRBV4-3 with TRBJ2-2, with 8 bases aligning to TRBD2. With V trimmed by 2 bases and J by 2 bases, 16 bases remained unmatched. This CDR3 region has 20 residues. Germline-derived CDR1 and CDR2 are LGHNA and YSLEER. CDR3 DNA: TGCGCCAGCAGCCAAAGGCTACTTGGGTCCCTAGCGGGTAACACCGGGGAGCTGTTTTTT. This encodes CASSQRLLGSLAGNTGELFF.

V is TRBV6-1 and J is TRBJ2-1; 9 bases are a match to TRBD2. The germline V gene has CDR1 MNHNS and CDR2 SASEGT. This CDR3 comprises 18 residues. The V and J ends lost 1 base and 6 bases, in that order; junction bases with no gene match: 13. Here the CDR3 reads CASSEGIPAGGLLNEQFF. CDR3 in DNA: TGTGCCAGCAGTGAAGGAATACCGGCGGGAGGGCTTCTCAATGAGCAGTTCTTC.

This clone has at least ten counts. V gene TRBV6-5 combines with J gene TRBJ2-1; possibly TRBD2 for D (7 bases). CDR3 size: 16 residues. Trimming removed 4 bases from V and 2 bases from J, with 15 bases in between. Per the germline V gene, CDR1 is MNHEY and CDR2 is SVGAGI. In DNA, the CDR3 is TGTGCCAGCAGTTCCTGGGGGCGGGAGACCTACAATGAGCAGTTCTTC. This sequence encodes CASSSWGRETYNEQFF.

The rearrangement joins TRBV27 to TRBJ1-1, with 8 bases lining up with TRBD1. CDR1 is MNHEY and CDR2 is SMNVEV in the germline V gene (reference sequence). After removal of 1 base from V and 4 bases from J, the junction contained 5 bases not matched to a gene. The CDR3 spans 15 residues. The DNA of the CDR3 is TGTGCCAGCAGTTTATTGGACAGGGACGGCACTGAAGCTTTCTTT. Translating it yields CASSLLDRDGTEAFF.

V usage is TRBV11-3 and J usage is TRBJ2-3, with a possible D match to TRBD2 (5 bases). Trimming left V 1 base short and J 0 bases short, with 5 bases between. The CDR3 spans 14 residues. Germline CDR1 reads SGHNT; CDR2 reads YENEEA. The CDR3 DNA reads as TGTGCCAGCAGCTTAGTAGCGAGCACAGATACGCAGTATTTT. Protein product: CASSLVASTDTQYF.

The chain links TRBV28 to TRBJ2-2; 7 bases agree with TRBD1. Germline V gives CDR1 MDHEN, CDR2 SYDVKM. Trimming removed 4 bases from V and 2 bases from J; junction bases left unmatched: 13. The CDR3 sequence is 18 residues long. The CDR3 coding sequence is TGTGCCAGCAGTTCGACTTATCTGGACAGGAAAAACACCGGGGAGCTGTTTTTT. Encoded protein: CASSSTYLDRKNTGELFF.

On this clone: The sample holds other DNA sequences that translate to the same CDR3. The V and J genes are TRBV27 and TRBJ2-7, with 11 bases lining up with TRBD1. This CDR3 is built from 14 residues. Germline CDR1 reads MNHEY; CDR2 reads SMNVEV (reference sequence). Germline trimming cut 6 bases from V and 3 bases from J; bases unmatched to any gene: 4. Written as DNA, the CDR3 is TGTGCCAGCAGCTCCGGGACAGGGGGCTACGAGCAGTACTTC. Translation: CASSSGTGGYEQYF.

This clone was recorded a few times. This chain links TRBV11-2 with TRBJ1-1; 9 positions match TRBD1. CDR1 is SGHAT and CDR2 is FQNNGV in the germline V gene. CDR3 length: 14 amino acids. Losses at the gene ends were 1 base for V and 8 bases for J; bases not matched to a gene: 5. CDR3 nucleotide sequence: TGTGCCAGCAGCTTAGCCGGGACAGGGCCAGAAGCTTTCTTT. It codes for CASSLAGTGPEAFF.

This clone came up once. The chain links TRBV27 to TRBJ2-1; 7 bases are a match to TRBD2. With 2 bases clipped from V and 1 base from J, the junction kept 5 bases outside the gene matches. Germline CDR1 is MNHEY and CDR2 is SMNVEV (reference sequence). CDR3 length equals 16 residues. DNA of the CDR3: TGTGCCAGCAGTTTAGGCGGGAGCGGTTCCTACAATGAGCAGTTCTTC. As protein: CASSLGGSGSYNEQFF.

This clone appeared once. The chain joins TRBV9 to TRBJ2-1; 11 bases fit TRBD2. Germline CDR1 is SGDLS and CDR2 is YYNGEE. The CDR3 runs 15 residues. J was trimmed by 4 bases and V by 4 bases; bases with no gene match: 4. The CDR3 coding sequence is TGTGCCAGCAGCATTGGGACTAGCGGTTACAATGAGCAGTTCTTC. Translating gives CASSIGTSGYNEQFF. Full variable domain (rest looked up from reference TRBV9 and TRBJ2-1): DSGVTQTPKHLITATGQRVTLRCSPRSGDLSVYWYQQSLDQGLQFLIQYYNGEERAKGNILERFSAQQFPDLHSELNLSSLELGDSALYFCASSIGTSGYNEQFFGPGTRLTVL.

In this sample, this clone turned up a few times. CDR3 nucleotides: TGTGCCAGCCGAGGAGCGGGAGGGCTCCAAGAGACCCAGTACTTC. Translated, it gives CASRGAGGLQETQYF. The genes are TRBV6-1 and TRBJ2-5; TRBD2 matches 10 bases. This CDR3 is 15 amino acids long. Trimming removed 8 bases from V and 1 base from J; junction bases left unmatched: 7. CDR1 is MNHNS, CDR2 SASEGT, per germline.

The chain employs TRBV19 and TRBJ1-1, with TRBD1 as a possible D gene (5 bases). This CDR3 region has 14 residues. Trimming left V 1 base short and J 5 bases short, with 11 bases between. CDR1 is LNHDA, CDR2 SQIVND, per germline (reference sequence). CDR3 residues: CASSIGTIGTEAFF. In DNA form, the CDR3 reads TGTGCCAGTAGTATAGGGACAATTGGAACTGAAGCTTTCTTT. Based on the CDR3 plus reference TRBV19 and TRBJ1-1, the full variable domain is DGGITQSPKYLFRKEGQNVTLSCEQNLNHDAMYWYRQDPGQGLRLIYYSQIVNDFQKGDIAEGYSVSREKKESFPLTVTSAQKNPTAFYLCASSIGTIGTEAFFGQGTRLTVV.